Shown below are 24 T cell receptor beta chains from a single sample sequenced in a study of blood T cells in healthy people across ages. Then a second PCR, running roughly 7 to 11 cycles, was carried out with a sample-barcoded 5' primer and a J-beta primer mix. TCRdb passed the 5' RACE reads through MiXCR, listing each CDR3 protein once. The table lists roughly 1,500,000 distinct CDR3 sequences, approximately 38% of them singletons. The sequenced sample was blood. These TCRs come from a woman under 30 in good health.

V gene TRBV3-1 combines with J gene TRBJ2-3, with D unclear. CDR3 length equals 12 residues. Germline V CDR1 and CDR2: LGHDT, YNNKEL (reference sequence). Trimming took 1 base from V and 6 from J, leaving 5 bases between them. Written as DNA, the CDR3 is TGTGCCAGCAGCCAAGCTTCCGATACGCAGTATTTT. This sequence encodes CASSQASDTQYF.

This clonotype showed up just a few times. The rearrangement uses TRBV20-1 and TRBJ2-1; the match to TRBD2 covers 7 bases. This CDR3 has 15 residues. Trimming took 0 bases from V and 9 from J; bases not matched to a gene: 11. Germline CDR1 is DFQATT and CDR2 is SNEGSKA (reference sequence). The DNA of the CDR3 is TGCAGTGCTAGAGATCTCCCGACTAGCACGGCTGAGCAGTTCTTC. Its protein is CSARDLPTSTAEQFF.

This clonotype was seen more than once but under ten times. V gene TRBV12-5 combines with J gene TRBJ2-7; 8 bases are a match to TRBD2. The CDR3 consists of 15 residues. Germline-derived CDR1 and CDR2 are LGHNT and FRNRAP. V was pared by 0 bases and J by 3 bases, with 4 bases of the junction left unmatched. CDR3 nucleotide sequence: TGTGCTAGTGGTTTGGTTACTAGCGGATTCTACGAGCAGTACTTC. As protein: CASGLVTSGFYEQYF. Full variable domain (missing parts from reference TRBV12-5 and TRBJ2-7): DARVTQTPRHKVTEMGQEVTMRCQPILGHNTVFWYRQTMMQGLELLAYFRNRAPLDDSGMPKDRFSAEMPDATLATLKIQPSEPRDSAVYFCASGLVTSGFYEQYFGPGTRLTVT.

The genes are TRBV6-5 and TRBJ1-2, with D perhaps TRBD1 (5 bases). This CDR3 is 12 amino acids long. The V gene lost 6 bases and the J gene lost 8 bases, with 13 bases spanning the gap. Germline V gives CDR1 MNHEY, CDR2 SVGAGI. The CDR3, as DNA: TGTGCCAGCAGCGACGGGACGAGAGGCTACACCTTC. It specifies CASSDGTRGYTF.

This clonotype was picked up a small number of times. The rearrangement uses TRBV5-1 and TRBJ2-3; a weak D match, TRBD2 (5 bases). From germline, CDR1 is SGHRS and CDR2 YFSETQ. The CDR3 totals 15 residues. Trimming pared 5 bases from V and 2 bases from J, leaving 15 bases between. Here the CDR3 DNA reads TGCGCCAGCAGAGGCCCCGGACGGGACACAGATACGCAGTATTTT. This encodes CASRGPGRDTDTQYF.

This clonotype showed up many times. The chain joins TRBV29-1 to TRBJ2-5; D gene unclear. CDR1 is SQVTM and CDR2 is ANQGSEA in the germline V gene. Trimming cost V 6 bases and J 5 bases, with 16 bases left between them. This CDR3 region has 13 residues. The CDR3 here is CSVKLSQGETQYF. The CDR3, as DNA: TGCAGCGTAAAGCTTTCCCAAGGGGAGACCCAGTACTTC.

This clonotype was recorded many times. The germline gene is not matched at one end of the junction; a read error may be the cause. The chain uses TRBV3-1 and TRBJ2-5; D unresolved. The germline V gene encodes CDR1 LGHDT and CDR2 YNNKEL (reference sequence). This CDR3 region has 13 residues. CDR3 protein: CASSQAGQETQYF. The CDR3 nucleotides read TGCGCCAGCAGCCAAGCCGGACAAGAGACCCAGTACTTC.

This clonotype was seen once. The chain couples TRBV20-1 to TRBJ1-1; D ambiguous. The germline V gene encodes CDR1 DFQATT and CDR2 SNEGSKA (reference sequence). The V end was cut by 0 bases, the J end by 6 bases, with 11 bases between. The CDR3 consists of 13 residues. The CDR3 nucleotides read TGCAGTGCTAGAGATTCGGGCCTGGCTGAAGCTTTCTTT. Translation gives CSARDSGLAEAFF.

There are a few counts of this clonotype. CDR3 bases: TGTGCCAGCAGCGCGGGACAAGCGAACGAGCAGTACTTC. It codes for CASSAGQANEQYF. V and J are TRBV7-2 and TRBJ2-7, with D perhaps assigned TRBD1 or TRBD2 (6 bases each). With 5 bases removed from V and 5 bases from J, the gap between germline ends came to 13 bases. Germline V CDR1 and CDR2: SGHTA, FQGNSA. This CDR3 comprises 13 residues.

The V call is TRBV15, the J call TRBJ2-3; D remains unclear. The CDR3 consists of 14 residues. Trimming removed 1 base from V and 2 bases from J, with 7 bases in between. The germline V gene encodes CDR1 LNHNV and CDR2 YYDKDF (reference sequence). The CDR3 DNA sequence: TGTGCCACCAGCAGAGGGACGGACACAGATACGCAGTATTTT. Encoded protein: CATSRGTDTDTQYF. The full variable domain, in which reference TRBV15 and TRBJ2-3 provide the parts outside the CDR3, is DAMVIQNPRYQVTQFGKPVTLSCSQTLNHNVMYWYQQKSSQAPKLLFHYYDKDFNNEADTPDNFQSRRPNTSFCFLDIRSPGLGDTAMYLCATSRGTDTDTQYFGPGTRLTVL.

This clonotype was seen a few times. CDR3 in amino acids: CASSFHGGGDYGYTF. The CDR3 region has the DNA TGTGCCAGCAGCTTTCACGGGGGGGGAGATTATGGCTACACCTTC. The chain employs TRBV7-2 and TRBJ1-2; possibly TRBD1 for D (5 bases). Germline loops: CDR1 SGHTA, CDR2 FQGNSA. This CDR3 has 15 residues. The ends were cut back, 3 bases at V and 5 bases at J, with 16 bases in the middle. The variable domain in full, completed from reference TRBV7-2 and TRBJ1-2, reads GAGVSQSPSNKVTEKGKDVELRCDPISGHTALYWYRQSLGQGLEFLIYFQGNSAPDKSGLPSDRFSAERTGGSVSTLTIQRTQQEDSAVYLCASSFHGGGDYGYTFGSGTRLTVV.

The V call is TRBV28, the J call TRBJ2-2; either TRBD1 or TRBD2 may fit D (7 bases each). This CDR3 is built from 15 residues. Germline CDR1 MDHEN, CDR2 SYDVKM. V lost 6 bases to trimming and J lost 3 bases, with 14 bases between them. The CDR3, as DNA: TGTGCCAGCAGGCTACAGGGGAGGGACACCGGGGAGCTGTTTTTT. As protein: CASRLQGRDTGELFF.

This sequence joins TRBV6-5 and TRBJ2-3, with D hard to call. The CDR3 has 11 amino acids. Germline V CDR1 and CDR2: MNHEY, SVGAGI. V lost 6 bases to trimming and J lost 10 bases, with 11 bases between them. For the CDR3, the DNA is TGTGCCAGCAGAAATGGGGTAGCGCAGTATTTT. The encoded protein is CASRNGVAQYF.

This chain connects TRBV20-1 to TRBJ2-7, with TRBD1 identical over 12 bases. The CDR3 has 15 residues. The germline gives CDR1 DFQATT, CDR2 SNEGSKA (reference sequence). Germline trimming cut 5 bases from V and 7 bases from J; bases unmatched to any gene: 12. The CDR3 reads CSAWGQGAHYNEQYF. The CDR3 bases are TGCAGTGCTTGGGGACAGGGGGCCCATTACAATGAGCAGTACTTC.

The chain uses TRBV5-5 and TRBJ1-2; maybe TRBD1 (6 bases). V was trimmed by 3 bases and J by 4 bases, leaving 19 bases between them. The CDR3 is 16 residues long. Germline-derived CDR1 and CDR2 are SGHKS and YYEKEE (reference sequence). The CDR3 DNA sequence: TGTGCCAGCAGCTCGCAGGGGAACCTGAATAGCTATGGCTACACCTTC. It is translated as CASSSQGNLNSYGYTF.

CDR3 sequence: CASSYSMGASGANVLTF. CDR3 nucleotide sequence: TGTGCCAGCAGTTACTCGATGGGAGCCTCTGGGGCCAACGTCCTGACTTTC. The gene calls are TRBV6-6 and TRBJ2-6, with D maybe TRBD2 (5 bases). The CDR3 covers 17 residues. The germline V gene encodes CDR1 MNHNY and CDR2 SVGAGI (reference sequence). Trimming stripped 0 bases from V and 0 bases from J, with 9 bases between.

This chain links TRBV5-5 with TRBJ2-1; D ambiguous. The V and J ends lost 4 bases and 9 bases respectively, with 14 bases between them. CDR1 is SGHKS, CDR2 YYEKEE, per germline (reference sequence). This CDR3 is 13 amino acids long. In DNA, the CDR3 is TGTGCCAGCAGCGCCTTTGCCGGTAGTGAGCAGTTCTTC. Its translation is CASSAFAGSEQFF.

This chain joins TRBV11-2 and TRBJ2-5; no clear D gene. The CDR3 contains 17 residues. The V and J ends lost 0 bases and 7 bases respectively, with 21 bases between them. Germline CDR1 is SGHAT and CDR2 is FQNNGV. The CDR3 DNA follows: TGTGCCAGCAGCTTAGATCGGAGATCGAAGGCGGTTTCGACCCAGTACTTC. It is translated as CASSLDRRSKAVSTQYF.

The chain is built from TRBV6-5 and TRBJ1-4; TRBD1 might be the D (6 bases). Germline V gene sequence: CDR1 MNHEY, CDR2 SVGAGI. V was shortened by 5 bases and J by 6 bases, with 16 bases between the two germline ends. The CDR3 sequence is 15 residues long. This CDR3 is CASSAGGGKDEKLFF. CDR3 coding DNA: TGTGCCAGCAGTGCGGGCGGGGGCAAGGATGAAAAACTGTTTTTT.

The rearrangement joins TRBV7-2 to TRBJ2-7; 7 nucleotides line up with TRBD2. Matching the DNA end better, TRBJ2-5 makes the J call doubtful. CDR3 length: 15 residues. CDR1 and CDR2 from the germline V gene are SGHTA and FQGNSA. This CDR3 is CASSSQFGRGETQYF. CDR3 bases: TGTGCCAGCAGCTCCCAGTTTGGGCGGGGGGAGACCCAGTACTTC.

This clonotype was detected only a few times. The V and J genes are TRBV12-3 or TRBV12-4 and TRBJ2-1, with a tentative D call TRBD2 (6 bases). Trimming stripped 3 bases from V and 6 bases from J, with 15 bases between. The CDR3 spans 15 residues. For the CDR3, the DNA is TGTGCCAGCAGTTTTTCCGGGGGACCTTTCAATGAGCAGTTCTTC. Protein sequence: CASSFSGGPFNEQFF.

The sample holds a few counts of this clonotype. The V gene is TRBV2, the J gene TRBJ2-1; 13 bases are a match to TRBD2. This CDR3 spans 14 amino acids. Looked up from germline, CDR1 is SNHLY and CDR2 is FYNNEI. V lost 7 bases and J lost 8; bases outside the gene matches: 5. DNA for the CDR3: TGTGCCAGCACCCGGACTAGCGGGAGCTATGAGCAGTTCTTC. This encodes CASTRTSGSYEQFF. The full variable domain, completed using reference TRBV2 and TRBJ2-1, is EPEVTQTPSHQVTQMGQEVILRCVPISNHLYFYWYRQILGQKVEFLVSFYNNEISEKSEIFDDQFSVERPDGSNFTLKIRSTKLEDSAMYFCASTRTSGSYEQFFGPGTRLTVL.

Details on this clonotype: Just one base apart from a much larger clone, this may be a read error. The rearrangement links TRBV10-3 to TRBJ2-1, with 7 bases that match TRBD1. Per germline, CDR1 ENHRY and CDR2 SYGVKD. CDR3 length: 15 residues. V dropped 7 bases and J dropped 1; count of bases not matched to a gene: 7. This CDR3 is CAIKGQKASYNEQFF. CDR3 DNA sequence: TGTGCCATCAAGGGACAGAAAGCATCCTACAATGAGCAGTTCTTC.

The J gene is TRBJ1-2, the V gene TRBV6-5; the D is unclear. With 6 bases removed from V and 0 bases from J, the gap between germline ends came to 8 bases. The CDR3 spans 13 residues. The germline gives CDR1 MNHEY, CDR2 SVGAGI. DNA of the CDR3: TGTGCCAGCAGAAGAGCTACTAACTATGGCTACACCTTC. Encoded protein: CASRRATNYGYTF.